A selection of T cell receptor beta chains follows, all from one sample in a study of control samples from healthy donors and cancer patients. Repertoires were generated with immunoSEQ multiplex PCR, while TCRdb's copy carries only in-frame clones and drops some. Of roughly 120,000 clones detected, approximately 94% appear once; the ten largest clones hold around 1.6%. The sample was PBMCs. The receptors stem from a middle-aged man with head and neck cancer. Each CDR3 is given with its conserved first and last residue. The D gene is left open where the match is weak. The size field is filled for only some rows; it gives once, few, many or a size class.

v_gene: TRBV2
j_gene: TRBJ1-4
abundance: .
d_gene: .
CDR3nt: TGTGCCAGCAGCTCCTCAACTAATGAAAAACTGTTTTTT
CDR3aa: CASSSSTNEKLFF

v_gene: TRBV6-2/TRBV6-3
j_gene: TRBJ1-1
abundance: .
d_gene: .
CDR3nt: TGTGCCAGCAGTTACATGGGGCGCTCCACTGAAGCTTTCTTT
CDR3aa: CASSYMGRSTEAFF

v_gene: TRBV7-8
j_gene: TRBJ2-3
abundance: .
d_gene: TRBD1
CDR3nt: TGTGCCAGCACCCACAGGGGAGATACGCAGTATTTT
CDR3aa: CASTHRGDTQYF

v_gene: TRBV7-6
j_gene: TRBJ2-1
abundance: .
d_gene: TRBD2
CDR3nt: TGTGCCAGCAGCTTCTCATCAGGCGGGGGTTACAATGAGCAGTTCTTC
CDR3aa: CASSFSSGGGYNEQFF

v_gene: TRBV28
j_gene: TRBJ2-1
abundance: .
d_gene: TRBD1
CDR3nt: TGTGCCAGCAGGGGGGCAGGGGGCGTCTACAATGAGCAGTTCTTC
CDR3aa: CASRGAGGVYNEQFF

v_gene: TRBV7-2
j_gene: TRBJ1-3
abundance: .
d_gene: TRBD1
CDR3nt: TGTGCCAGCAGCTTAGAGGCAGGGGGCGGAAACACCATATATTTT
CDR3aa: CASSLEAGGGNTIYF

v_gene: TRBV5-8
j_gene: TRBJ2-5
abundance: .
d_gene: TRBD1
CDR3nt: TGTGCCAGCAGTTGGGGACAGGGGGTAAAATTGAGTGAGACCCAGTACTTC
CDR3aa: CASSWGQGVKLSETQYF

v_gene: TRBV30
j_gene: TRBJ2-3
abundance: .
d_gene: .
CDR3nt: TGTGCCTGGAGGTCAGTTGGGGCTAGGAGAGATACGCAGTATTTT
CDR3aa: CAWRSVGARRDTQYF

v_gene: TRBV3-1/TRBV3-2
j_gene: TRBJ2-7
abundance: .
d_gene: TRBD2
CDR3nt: TGTGCCAGCAGCACTAGCGGGACCCCTAGTTACGAGCAGTACTTC
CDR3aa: CASSTSGTPSYEQYF

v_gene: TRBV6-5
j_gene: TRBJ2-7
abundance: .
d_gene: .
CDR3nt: TGTGCCAGCAGTTACTTTAAACGGGGGGAGCAGTACTTC
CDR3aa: CASSYFKRGEQYF

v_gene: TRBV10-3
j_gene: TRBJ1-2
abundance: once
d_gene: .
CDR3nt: TGTGCCATCACCGATGAAGAGGATGGCTACACCTTC
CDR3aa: CAITDEEDGYTF

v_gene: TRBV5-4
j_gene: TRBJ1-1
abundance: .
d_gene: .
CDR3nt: TGTGCCAGCAGCGTGGTGAACACTGAAGCTTTCTTT
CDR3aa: CASSVVNTEAFF

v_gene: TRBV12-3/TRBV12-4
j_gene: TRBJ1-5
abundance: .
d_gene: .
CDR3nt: TGTGCCAGCAGTCCGACGGGGGTTCAGCCCCAGCATTTT
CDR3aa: CASSPTGVQPQHF